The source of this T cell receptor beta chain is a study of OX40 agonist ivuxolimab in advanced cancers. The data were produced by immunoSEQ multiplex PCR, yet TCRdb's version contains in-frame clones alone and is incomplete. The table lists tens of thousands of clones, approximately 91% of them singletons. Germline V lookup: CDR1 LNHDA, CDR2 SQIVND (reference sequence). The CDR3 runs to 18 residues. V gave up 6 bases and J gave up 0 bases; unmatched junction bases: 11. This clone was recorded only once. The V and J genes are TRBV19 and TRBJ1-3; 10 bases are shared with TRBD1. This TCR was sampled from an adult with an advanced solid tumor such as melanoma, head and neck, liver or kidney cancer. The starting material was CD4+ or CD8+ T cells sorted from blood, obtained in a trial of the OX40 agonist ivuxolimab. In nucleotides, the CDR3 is TGTGCCAGTAGCCGATCCGGGACAGGGGCCCTCTCTGGAAACACCATATATTTT. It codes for CASSRSGTGALSGNTIYF.